These T cell receptor beta chains were read from a single sample in a study of post-analysis software for immune sequencing data. TCRdb itself ran the PCR reads through MiXCR, one entry per CDR3 protein. Among 820,000 or so distinct CDR3 sequences listed, about 57% were seen once. Material: blood. The receptors shown here come from a girl under 18 with multiple sclerosis. The CDR3 runs from the conserved cysteine through the conserved F or W.

V gene,CDR3 protein
TRBV4-1,CASSQSTDLGGYTF
TRBV5-5,CASSLGRGGEQFF
TRBV7-3,CASSPRGTSGGFDYNEQFF
TRBV20-1,CSATGTSGSSYEQYF
TRBV5-5,CASSGGQGENQPQHF
TRBV5-1,CASSSRPTGDNEQFF
TRBV29-1,CSVATDRENGYTF
TRBV7-9,CASSLAPGQGPNAVAGYTF
TRBV2,CASSDEGTGGEDTQYF
TRBV7-2,CASSLVSGLYNEQFF
TRBV6-4,CASSEGSSGIYNEQFF
TRBV7-3,CASSLTGWGEDGYTF
TRBV20-1,CSARIRDYSGQYF
TRBV20-1,CSARAGAGYEQYF
TRBV6-5,CASSDSGQAQETQYF
TRBV7-9,CASSLGGISGLYNEQFF
TRBV9,CASSGTQTHEQYF
TRBV20-1,CSARGSTSGDLDEQFF
TRBV29-1,CSVVPRTARMTYNEQFF
TRBV15,CATSRNFRDRGLPNEKLFF
TRBV7-7,CASSQAGTGGKQYF
TRBV7-9,CASSLGGRSGNEQFF
TRBV20-1,CSARTRGGETQYF
TRBV3-1,CASSLGRGGLISYNEQFF
TRBV29-1,CSANPQGFIGYTF
TRBV29-1,CSVEGRPPYEQFF
TRBV4-1,CASSQVVAGVMEQYF
TRBV20-1,CSARDTRGVRDGLTYEQYF
TRBV10-3,CAISESRQETQYF
TRBV10-3,CAIRDGLAGVYEQYF
TRBV29-1,CSVPTARAGLYNEQFF
TRBV25-1,CASSEGRDTGKADTQYF
TRBV29-1,CSVAHSGSGYTEAFF
TRBV20-1,CSATSRRVQETQYF
TRBV7-7,CASSPTPGTSGRNEQFF
TRBV12-3/TRBV12-4,CASSLRRGRAMETQYF
TRBV12-3/TRBV12-4,CASSRTQPQHF
TRBV29-1,CSVVGTALNYGYTF
TRBV5-1,CASSTRVGDIQYF
TRBV20-1,CSARALLTSGSYNEQFF
TRBV29-1,CSVGWSGANVLTF
TRBV13,CASNLRGVNTEAFF
TRBV20-1,CSALGISPGQVPYEQYF